The 23 T cell receptor beta chains listed next were all sequenced from one sample in a study of vaccination and CD4 T cells after COVID-19. Stated treatment: roughly 10-day PBMC culture with coronavirus spike peptide pools or control peptides (ViraFEST assay). The antigens of these receptors remain unknown. The Oncomine TCR Beta short-read assay generated sequence data from the DNA of cultured CD4+ T cells. TCRdb analysed the PCR reads with MiXCR anew, one entry per CDR3 protein. Of under 12,000 distinct CDR3 sequences listed, roughly 65% are singletons. Sequenced sample: CD4+ T cells from blood, cultured in vitro. The receptors were gathered from a human donor who had recovered from COVID-19.

The V and J genes are TRBV4-3 and TRBJ1-2; D perhaps matches TRBD1 (5 bases). Germline CDR1 reads LGHNA; CDR2 reads YSLEER. The CDR3 sequence is 17 residues long. The V end was cut by 3 bases, the J end by 0 bases, with 17 bases between. Here the CDR3 reads CASSQQYGAASNYGYTF. DNA for the CDR3: TGCGCCAGCAGCCAGCAGTATGGGGCAGCCTCTAACTATGGCTACACCTTC.

To note about this clonotype: No DNA is shown, since the ends of the CDR3 on it are uncertain; the CDR3 is the one TCRdb lists. The V gene is TRBV7-5, the J gene TRBJ2-5; the table gives TRBD1 as D, unverified against the DNA. TRBV7-5 represents a pseudogene. The CDR3 numbers 14 amino acids, ends counted. This CDR3 is CISVPEAYWGSQYF.

The genes are TRBV20-1 and TRBJ2-2, with D hard to call. The CDR3 sequence is 14 residues long. Germline V gene lookup returns CDR1 DFQATT and CDR2 SNEGSKA (reference sequence). The V gene lost 1 base and the J gene lost 5 bases, with 11 bases spanning the gap. For the CDR3, the DNA is TGCAGTGCTAGAGGTGAACGGCGGACCGGGGAGCTGTTTTTT. This sequence encodes CSARGERRTGELFF.

This rearrangement joins TRBV20-1 to TRBJ1-2; D is ambiguous. The CDR3 extends over 13 amino acids. The V gene lost 3 bases and the J gene lost 0 bases, with 8 bases spanning the gap. Looked up from germline, CDR1 is DFQATT and CDR2 is SNEGSKA (reference sequence). CDR3 sequence: CSASQPSNYGYTF. CDR3 DNA sequence: TGCAGTGCTAGCCAGCCCTCTAACTATGGCTACACCTTC.

A remark on this clonotype: An end of the junction differs from the germline gene, which may be a read error. The J gene is TRBJ2-5, the V gene TRBV27; no firm D call. The CDR3 runs 14 residues. Germline V gives CDR1 MNHEY, CDR2 SMNVEV (reference sequence). The CDR3 region has the DNA TGTGCCAGCGGTTTAGTGGTGGGCCAAGAGACCCAGTACTTC. Encoded protein: CASGLVVGQETQYF.

The chain is built from TRBV6-1 and TRBJ2-3; TRBD1 matches at 8 bases. CDR1 is MNHNS, CDR2 SASEGT, per germline. Trimming at V came to 5 bases and at J to 0 bases, leaving 4 bases not matched to a gene. This CDR3 comprises 15 residues. CDR3 DNA: TGTGCCAGCAGTCCGACAGGGGATAGCACAGATACGCAGTATTTT. Its translation is CASSPTGDSTDTQYF.

The chain recombines TRBV14 with TRBJ1-2; TRBD1 might be the D (5 bases). Germline V lookup: CDR1 SGHDN, CDR2 FVKESK. V was clipped by 0 bases and J by 4 bases, with 9 bases between them. CDR3 length: 14 amino acids. CDR3 loop: CASSQDWGSYGYTF. The CDR3 DNA reads as TGTGCCAGCAGCCAAGATTGGGGGTCCTATGGCTACACCTTC.

The chain is built from TRBV20-1 and TRBJ1-2; 12 bases are a match to TRBD1. This CDR3 region has 17 residues. With V trimmed by 7 bases and J by 6 bases, 18 bases remained unmatched. CDR1 is DFQATT, CDR2 SNEGSKA, per germline (reference sequence). The CDR3 region has the DNA TGCAGTGTCATACCTCCGGGACAGGGGGCTCGGGGAAATGGCTACACCTTC. It codes for CSVIPPGQGARGNGYTF.

This chain joins TRBV5-1 and TRBJ1-1; 7 bases line up with TRBD1. Germline loops: CDR1 SGHRS, CDR2 YFSETQ. The V segment lost 6 bases and the J segment 5 bases; nucleotides outside the gene matches: 10. This CDR3 has 14 residues. CDR3 bases: TGCGCCAGCAACCCACAGGGGTTGGGGACTGAAGCTTTCTTT. The encoded protein is CASNPQGLGTEAFF.

As DNA, the CDR3 is TGTGCCAGCACTAATATGGGGGGGCCACAGCCCCAGCATTTT. Residues: CASTNMGGPQPQHF. The rearrangement uses TRBV6-2 or TRBV6-3 and TRBJ1-5; TRBD1 is a possible D gene (6 bases). Germline values: CDR1 MNHEY, CDR2 SVGEGT. The V and J ends lost 7 bases and 7 bases respectively, with 17 bases between them. The CDR3 contains 14 residues.

V and J are TRBV6-1 and TRBJ2-5, with D hard to call. The CDR3 is made up of 15 amino acids. Per germline, CDR1 MNHNS and CDR2 SASEGT. The V end lost 1 base, the J end lost 2 bases, and 11 bases lay between the germline ends. The CDR3 region has the DNA TGTGCCAGCAGTGAAGGAATCACTAAACAAGAGACCCAGTACTTC. This sequence encodes CASSEGITKQETQYF.

The gene calls are TRBV6-5 and TRBJ2-5; perhaps TRBD1 as D (5 bases). The CDR3 sequence is 15 residues long. Germline loops: CDR1 MNHEY, CDR2 SVGAGI. V lost 1 base and J lost 6, with 15 bases in between. CDR3 region: CASSYLSLAGQTQYF. CDR3 coding DNA: TGTGCCAGCAGTTACTTAAGTCTGGCAGGGCAGACCCAGTACTTC.

This clonotype has a single count. The chain links TRBV20-1 to TRBJ1-5; D gene ambiguous. With 3 bases removed from V and 3 bases from J, the gap between germline ends came to 9 bases. The CDR3 is 13 residues long. Germline V gene sequence: CDR1 DFQATT, CDR2 SNEGSKA (reference sequence). CDR3 coding DNA: TGCAGTGCTAGGGGTCGAGACAATCAGCCCCAGCATTTT. Protein sequence: CSARGRDNQPQHF.

This chain uses TRBV6-1 with TRBJ1-5; D is unclear. CDR3 size: 13 residues. Trimming took 7 bases from V and 7 from J, leaving 14 bases between them. The germline V gene encodes CDR1 MNHNS and CDR2 SASEGT. CDR3 coding DNA: TGTGCCAGCAACCCCCAGAGTGGGCAGCCCCAGCATTTT. Its protein is CASNPQSGQPQHF.

The chain couples TRBV27 to TRBJ1-1; 7 bases fit TRBD1. Germline assignment: CDR1 MNHEY and CDR2 SMNVEV (reference sequence). CDR3 size: 15 residues. V was clipped by 5 bases and J by 2 bases; unmatched bases: 8. CDR3 amino acids: CASSPFGQVNTEAFF. CDR3 DNA: TGTGCCAGCAGTCCCTTCGGACAGGTTAACACTGAAGCTTTCTTT.

This clonotype is medium-sized. The chain carries TRBV2 and TRBJ1-2, with TRBD1 matching over 9 bases. Germline V gives CDR1 SNHLY, CDR2 FYNNEI. The J segment lost 10 bases and the V segment lost 7 bases, leaving 10 bases of the junction unmatched. The CDR3 is 13 residues long. The CDR3 bases are TGTGCCAGCATTCTACCGGGACAGGGATCCTACACCTTC. It encodes CASILPGQGSYTF.

By share, this clonotype counts as large (0.1 to 1%). The chain couples TRBV24-1 to TRBJ2-5; D gene ambiguous. The CDR3 runs to 11 residues. Trimming stripped 11 bases from V and 5 bases from J, with 11 bases between. CDR1 and CDR2 (germline): KGHDR, SFDVKD. The CDR3 DNA is TGTGCCAGCAGCTCCGGGGAGACCCAGTACTTC. Protein sequence: CASSSGETQYF.

J is TRBJ2-7 and V is TRBV7-8, with 7 nucleotides matching TRBD1. V lost 7 bases to trimming and J lost 6 bases; unmatched junction nucleotides: 9. The CDR3 is made up of 13 amino acids. From germline, CDR1 is SGHVS and CDR2 FQNEAQ. CDR3 nucleotide sequence: TGTGCCAGCATACAGACAGGGTACGGCGAGCAGTACTTC. It codes for CASIQTGYGEQYF.

The rearrangement joins TRBV7-2 to TRBJ1-2; tentative D call: TRBD1 (5 bases). Germline V CDR1 and CDR2: SGHTA, FQGNSA. CDR3 length equals 14 residues. The V gene lost 5 bases and the J gene lost 7 bases, with 17 bases spanning the gap. CDR3 amino acids: CASSPGTLSFGYTF. The CDR3 DNA reads as TGTGCCAGCAGCCCGGGGACGTTGTCCTTTGGCTACACCTTC.

The CDR3: CSAPNLGHNYEQYF. CDR3 DNA: TGCAGTGCCCCCAATTTGGGACACAACTACGAGCAGTACTTC. The chain carries TRBV20-1 and TRBJ2-7, with D possibly matching TRBD1 (6 bases). The V gene's germline CDR1 is DFQATT and CDR2 SNEGSKA (reference sequence). V was pared by 6 bases and J by 3 bases, with 18 bases between. The CDR3 is 14 amino acids.

The V gene is TRBV7-9, the J gene TRBJ1-2; D remains unclear. This CDR3 region has 13 residues. Germline V gene sequence: CDR1 SEHNR, CDR2 FQNEAQ (reference sequence). The germline V and J ends were trimmed by 1 base and 4 bases, with 7 bases remaining between them. For the CDR3, the DNA is TGTGCCAGCAGCTTAGGACAACTCTATGGCTACACCTTC. It encodes CASSLGQLYGYTF.

The rearrangement links TRBV21-1 to TRBJ2-7. TRBV21-1 is tagged as a pseudogene. The CDR3 length is 14 residues. This CDR3 reads CASSKAAACYEQYF. CDR3 nucleotides: TGTGCCAGCAGCAAAGCGGCAGCCTGCTACGAGCAGTACTTC.

This clonotype was recorded once. The chain links TRBV27 to TRBJ1-2; D remains unclear. Per germline, CDR1 MNHEY and CDR2 SMNVEV (reference sequence). Trimming pared 2 bases from V and 4 bases from J, leaving 8 bases between. This CDR3 spans 13 amino acids. DNA of the CDR3: TGTGCCAGCAGTTTAAAGGTCGGCTATGGCTACACCTTC. It yields the protein CASSLKVGYGYTF.